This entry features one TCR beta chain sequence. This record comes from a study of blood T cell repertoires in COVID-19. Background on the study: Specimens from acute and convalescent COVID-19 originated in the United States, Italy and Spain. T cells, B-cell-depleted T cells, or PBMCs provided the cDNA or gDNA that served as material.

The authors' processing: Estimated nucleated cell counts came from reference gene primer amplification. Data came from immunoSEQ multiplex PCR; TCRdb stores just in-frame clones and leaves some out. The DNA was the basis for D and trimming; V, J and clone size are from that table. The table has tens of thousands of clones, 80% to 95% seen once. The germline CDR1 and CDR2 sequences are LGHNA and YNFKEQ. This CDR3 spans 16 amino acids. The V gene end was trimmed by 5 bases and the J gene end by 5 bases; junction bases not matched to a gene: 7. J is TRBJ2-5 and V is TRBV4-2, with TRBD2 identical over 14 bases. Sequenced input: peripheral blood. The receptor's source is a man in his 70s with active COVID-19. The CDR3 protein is CASSWTSGGLGETQYF. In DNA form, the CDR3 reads TGTGCCAGCAGCTGGACTAGCGGGGGGCTCGGGGAGACCCAGTACTTC.